This T cell receptor (beta chain) emerged from a study of T cells in tuberculosis. Study-level results: Smaller distances to GMM-specific TCRs suggested their expansion in active tuberculosis. Samples were chosen by availability of cryopreserved specimens.

This clone has a single count. Its target is not known. The assay was immunoSEQ multiplex PCR, and TCRdb's table has in-frame clones only and misses some. The top ten clones hold about a sixth of a sample with about 25,000 clones, over 85% of them seen once. Adolescents were screened for latent TB by skin test and IGRA. Germline V gene sequence: CDR1 LGHNT, CDR2 FRNRAP. CDR3 length equals 12 residues. Trimming stripped 3 bases from V and 7 bases from J, with 7 bases between. The sample comprised PBMCs. The chain is built from TRBV12-5 and TRBJ2-1; D perhaps matches TRBD1 (6 bases). The receptor comes from a donor aged 10-35 years with latent tuberculosis or without tuberculosis infection. Some clones in this sample may be carry-over from other donors' samples. CDR3 residues: CASGFQGNEQFF. The CDR3, as DNA: TGTGCTAGTGGTTTCCAGGGGAATGAGCAGTTCTTC.